The 5 T cell receptor beta chains below all came from one sample that was sequenced in a study of T cell responses to AZD1222 COVID-19 vaccine. The data were produced by immunoSEQ multiplex PCR, yet TCRdb's version contains in-frame clones alone and is incomplete. This sample has 100,000 to 150,000 clones, with around nine tenths found just once. Sequences were derived from peripheral blood, sampled on day 0 of AZD1222 vaccination. These TCRs come from an adult in good health.

This sequence joins TRBV3-1 (or the pseudogene TRBV3-2) and TRBJ1-5; D ambiguous. The ends were cut back, 4 bases at V and 5 bases at J, with 15 bases in the middle. This CDR3 has 15 amino acids. Germline-derived CDR1 and CDR2 are LGHDT and YNNKEL (reference sequence). CDR3 in amino acids: CASSPSFGSYQPQHF. DNA of the CDR3: TGTGCCAGCAGCCCATCCTTTGGGAGCTATCAGCCCCAGCATTTT.

The chain recombines TRBV6-5 with TRBJ1-2; D is ambiguous. The CDR3 has 10 amino acids. The germline V and J ends were trimmed by 8 bases and 6 bases, with 7 bases remaining between them. Germline V gene sequence: CDR1 MNHEY, CDR2 SVGAGI. For the CDR3, the DNA is TGTGCCAGCGGGTGGAATGGCTACACCTTC. Protein product: CASGWNGYTF.

This clone came up once. This sequence joins TRBV6-5 and TRBJ2-3, with D perhaps matching TRBD1 or TRBD2 (7 bases each). CDR3 length: 15 amino acids. CDR1 and CDR2 (germline): MNHEY, SVGAGI. V shed 2 bases and J shed 7 bases, with 16 bases lying between them. This chain's CDR3 is CASSYARGGRYTQYF. As DNA, the CDR3 is TGTGCCAGCAGTTACGCCAGGGGGGGAAGATATACGCAGTATTTT.

This clone was recorded a few times. This chain joins TRBV11-2 and TRBJ2-7; unclear D gene. V lost 1 base, J lost 0 bases, and 10 bases lay in between. CDR3 size: 15 residues. CDR1 and CDR2 (germline): SGHAT, FQNNGV. CDR3 protein: CASSLGQMSSYEQYF. The CDR3 DNA sequence: TGTGCCAGCAGCTTAGGCCAGATGAGCTCCTACGAGCAGTACTTC.

This clone was seen only a few times. CDR3 protein: CSVESPTGAAYEQYF. As DNA, the CDR3 is TGCAGCGTTGAATCTCCGACAGGGGCGGCCTACGAGCAGTACTTC. The V and J genes are TRBV29-1 and TRBJ2-7; 8 nucleotides line up with TRBD1. V gave up 2 bases and J gave up 2 bases; unmatched junction bases: 8. Per the germline V gene, CDR1 is SQVTM and CDR2 is ANQGSEA. The CDR3 totals 15 residues.